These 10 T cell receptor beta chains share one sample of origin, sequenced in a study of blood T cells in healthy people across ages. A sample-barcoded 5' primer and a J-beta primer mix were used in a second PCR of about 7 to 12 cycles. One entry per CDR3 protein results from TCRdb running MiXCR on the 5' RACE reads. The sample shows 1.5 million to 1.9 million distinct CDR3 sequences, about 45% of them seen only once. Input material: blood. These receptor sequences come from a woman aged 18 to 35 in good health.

The CDR3 nucleotides are TGCAGTGCATTGGAAGAGACCCAGTACTTC. Translating gives CSALEETQYF. The V gene is TRBV20-1, the J gene TRBJ2-5, with unresolved D. V lost 6 bases to trimming and J lost 3 bases, with 5 bases between them. The CDR3 sequence is 10 residues long. Germline CDR1 DFQATT, CDR2 SNEGSKA (reference sequence).

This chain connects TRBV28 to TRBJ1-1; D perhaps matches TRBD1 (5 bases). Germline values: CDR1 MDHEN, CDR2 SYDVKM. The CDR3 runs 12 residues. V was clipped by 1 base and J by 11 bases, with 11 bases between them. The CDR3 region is CASSLFGGAAFF. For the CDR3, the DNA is TGTGCCAGCAGTTTATTTGGGGGTGCGGCTTTCTTT.

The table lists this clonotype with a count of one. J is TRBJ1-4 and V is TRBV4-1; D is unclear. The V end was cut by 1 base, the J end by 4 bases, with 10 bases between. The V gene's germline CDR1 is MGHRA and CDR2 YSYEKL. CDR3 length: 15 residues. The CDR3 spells CASSQVLRLNEKLFF. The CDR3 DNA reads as TGCGCCAGCAGCCAAGTTCTACGCCTTAATGAAAAACTGTTTTTT.

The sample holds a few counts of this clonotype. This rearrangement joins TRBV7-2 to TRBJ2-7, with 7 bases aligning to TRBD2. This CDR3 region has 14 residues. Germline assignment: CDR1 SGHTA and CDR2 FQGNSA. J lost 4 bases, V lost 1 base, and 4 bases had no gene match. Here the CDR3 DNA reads TGTGCCAGCAGCTTAGTACGGGAGGTTTACGAGCAGTACTTC. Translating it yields CASSLVREVYEQYF. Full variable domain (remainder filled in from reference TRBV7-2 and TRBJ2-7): GAGVSQSPSNKVTEKGKDVELRCDPISGHTALYWYRQSLGQGLEFLIYFQGNSAPDKSGLPSDRFSAERTGGSVSTLTIQRTQQEDSAVYLCASSLVREVYEQYFGPGTRLTVT.

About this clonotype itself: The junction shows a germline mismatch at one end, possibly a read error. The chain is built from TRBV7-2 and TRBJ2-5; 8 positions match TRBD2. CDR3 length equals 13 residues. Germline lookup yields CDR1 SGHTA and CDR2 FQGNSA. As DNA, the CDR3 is TGTGCCAGCACGGCCTCAGCGGGGGAGATCCAGTACTTC. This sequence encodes CASTASAGEIQYF.

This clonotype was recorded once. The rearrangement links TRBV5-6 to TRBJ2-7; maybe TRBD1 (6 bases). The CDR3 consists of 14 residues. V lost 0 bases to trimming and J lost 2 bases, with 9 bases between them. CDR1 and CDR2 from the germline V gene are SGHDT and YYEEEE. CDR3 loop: CASSLDRETYEQYF. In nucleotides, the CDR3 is TGTGCCAGCAGCTTGGACAGGGAAACCTACGAGCAGTACTTC.

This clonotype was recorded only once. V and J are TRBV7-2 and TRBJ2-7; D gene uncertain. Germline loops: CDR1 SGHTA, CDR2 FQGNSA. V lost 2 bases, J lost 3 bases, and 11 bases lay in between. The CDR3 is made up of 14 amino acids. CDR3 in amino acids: CASSLSWQRYEQYF. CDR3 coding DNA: TGTGCCAGCAGCTTATCTTGGCAACGCTACGAGCAGTACTTC.

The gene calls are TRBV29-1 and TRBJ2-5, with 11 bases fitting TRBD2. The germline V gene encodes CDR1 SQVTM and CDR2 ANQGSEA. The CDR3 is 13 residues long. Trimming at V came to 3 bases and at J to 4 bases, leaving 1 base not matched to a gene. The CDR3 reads CSVDGLAGETQYF. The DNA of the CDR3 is TGCAGCGTTGATGGACTAGCGGGAGAGACCCAGTACTTC.

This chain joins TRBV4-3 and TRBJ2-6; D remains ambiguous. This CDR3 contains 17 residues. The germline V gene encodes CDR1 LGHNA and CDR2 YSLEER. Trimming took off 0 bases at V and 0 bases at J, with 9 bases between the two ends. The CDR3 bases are TGCGCCAGCAGCCAAGATTCGGGCAACTCTGGGGCCAACGTCCTGACTTTC. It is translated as CASSQDSGNSGANVLTF.

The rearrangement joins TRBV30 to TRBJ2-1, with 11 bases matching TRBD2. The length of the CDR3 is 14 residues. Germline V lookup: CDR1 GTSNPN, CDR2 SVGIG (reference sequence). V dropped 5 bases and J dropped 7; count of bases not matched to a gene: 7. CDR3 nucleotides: TGTGCCTGGGGACTAGCGGGCCTCTGGAATGAGCAGTTCTTC. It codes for CAWGLAGLWNEQFF.